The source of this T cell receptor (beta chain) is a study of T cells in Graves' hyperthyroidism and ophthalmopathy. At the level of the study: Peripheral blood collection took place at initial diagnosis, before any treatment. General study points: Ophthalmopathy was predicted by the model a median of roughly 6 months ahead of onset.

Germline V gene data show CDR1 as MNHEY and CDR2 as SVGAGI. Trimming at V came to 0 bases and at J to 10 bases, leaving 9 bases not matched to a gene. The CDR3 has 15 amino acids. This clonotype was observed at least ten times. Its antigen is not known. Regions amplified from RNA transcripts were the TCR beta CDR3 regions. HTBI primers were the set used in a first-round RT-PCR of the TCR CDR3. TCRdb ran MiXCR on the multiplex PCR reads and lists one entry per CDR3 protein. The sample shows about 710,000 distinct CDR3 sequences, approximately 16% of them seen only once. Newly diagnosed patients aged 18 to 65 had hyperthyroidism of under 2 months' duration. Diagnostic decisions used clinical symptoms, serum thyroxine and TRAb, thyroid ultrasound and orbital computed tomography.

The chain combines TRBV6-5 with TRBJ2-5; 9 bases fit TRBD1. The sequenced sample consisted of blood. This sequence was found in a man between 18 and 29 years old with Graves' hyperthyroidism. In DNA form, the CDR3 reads TGTGCCAGCAGTTACTCGGGACAGGGCCATTTCGTCCAGTACTTC. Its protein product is CASSYSGQGHFVQYF.